Following are 21 T cell receptor beta chains from one sample sequenced in a study of beta chain features in type 1 diabetes. TCRB transcripts that were expressed got sequenced, as all of the isolated RNA had been reverse transcribed. Using immunoSEQ multiplex PCR, the repertoire was profiled, and TCRdb retains in-frame clones only, with some absent. The sample consists of 300,000 to 350,000 clones, approximately 14% of them appearing once. Sequencing input: central memory CD4+ T cells from blood. The receptor source for this set is a man in his thirties or forties in good health.

The rearrangement joins TRBV11-2 to TRBJ2-5, with 14 nucleotides matching TRBD2. This CDR3 is 17 amino acids long. Per germline, CDR1 SGHAT and CDR2 FQNNGV. J lost 0 bases, V lost 5 bases, and 5 bases had no gene match. This chain's CDR3 is CASSPGTSGGYQETQYF. CDR3 DNA sequence: TGTGCCAGCAGCCCTGGGACTAGCGGGGGCTACCAAGAGACCCAGTACTTC.

The chain carries TRBV5-8 and TRBJ2-5; a possible D gene is TRBD1 (6 bases). CDR1 and CDR2 from the germline V gene are SGHTS and YDEGEE. CDR3 size: 12 residues. The V gene lost 8 bases and the J gene lost 1 base, with 9 bases spanning the gap. CDR3 sequence reads: CASNRAQETQYF. The CDR3 bases are TGTGCCAGTAACAGGGCCCAAGAGACCCAGTACTTC.

This clone has a handful of counts. The chain recombines TRBV7-9 with TRBJ1-3, with D maybe TRBD1 (5 bases). Germline V lookup: CDR1 SEHNR, CDR2 FQNEAQ (reference sequence). Deletions cut 2 bases from V and 6 bases from J, with 11 bases between. This CDR3 region has 14 residues. CDR3 protein: CASSLSGFENTIYF. The DNA of the CDR3 is TGTGCCAGCAGCTTATCAGGGTTCGAAAACACCATATATTTT.

The genes are TRBV19 and TRBJ1-2; 7 bases agree with TRBD1. Trimming cost V 6 bases and J 7 bases; bases outside gene matches: 8. Germline CDR1 and CDR2: LNHDA and SQIVND (reference sequence). The CDR3 loop spans 13 amino acids. The CDR3 region has the DNA TGTGCCAGTAGACCGAACAGGGGAGGTGGCTACACCTTC. This translates into CASRPNRGGGYTF.

This rearrangement joins TRBV9 to TRBJ1-4, with D tentatively TRBD1 (5 bases). The CDR3 totals 15 residues. V lost 0 bases and J 7 bases, leaving 13 bases between the germline ends. Germline loops: CDR1 SGDLS, CDR2 YYNGEE. The CDR3 region is CASSVGGTVGEKLFF. CDR3 nucleotide sequence: TGTGCCAGCAGCGTAGGAGGGACGGTCGGTGAAAAACTGTTTTTT.

This clone was seen more than once but under ten times. The chain carries TRBV28 and TRBJ2-7; 10 bases align to TRBD1. Per the germline V gene, CDR1 is MDHEN and CDR2 is SYDVKM. The V gene end was trimmed by 8 bases and the J gene end by 7 bases; junction bases not matched to a gene: 8. CDR3 length equals 13 residues. The CDR3 here is CASRDRGTGEQYV. Written as DNA, the CDR3 is TGTGCCAGCCGGGACAGGGGTACAGGGGAGCAGTACGTC.

The rearrangement uses TRBV6-1 and TRBJ1-1; D gene uncertain. Germline CDR1 MNHNS, CDR2 SASEGT. This CDR3 is 12 amino acids long. The V and J ends lost 0 bases and 11 bases respectively, with 10 bases between them. The CDR3 reads CASSEAGRDAFF. DNA of the CDR3: TGTGCCAGCAGTGAAGCTGGGCGAGATGCTTTCTTT.

V is TRBV7-2 and J is TRBJ2-5; weak D call: TRBD2 (6 bases). Germline CDR1 and CDR2: SGHTA and FQGNSA. Trimming stripped 4 bases from V and 1 base from J, with 13 bases between. There are 15 residues in the CDR3. The CDR3 sequence: CASSSWDWGQETQYF. DNA of the CDR3: TGTGCCAGCAGCTCCTGGGACTGGGGCCAAGAGACCCAGTACTTC.

This chain joins TRBV7-9 and TRBJ2-6; possible D gene TRBD1, 5 bases. The CDR3 covers 16 residues. The V gene lost 3 bases and the J gene lost 2 bases, with 11 bases spanning the gap. Germline CDR1 reads SEHNR; CDR2 reads FQNEAQ (reference sequence). The CDR3 loop reads CASSLAGNPGANVLTF. For the CDR3, the DNA is TGTGCCAGCAGCTTGGCAGGGAACCCTGGGGCCAACGTCCTGACTTTC.

This clone was picked up a small number of times. This rearrangement joins TRBV15 to TRBJ1-1; D unresolved. The CDR3 is made up of 12 amino acids. The germline gives CDR1 LNHNV, CDR2 YYDKDF (reference sequence). V lost 0 bases and J 4 bases, leaving 3 bases between the germline ends. This CDR3 reads CATSRETTEAFF. CDR3 coding DNA: TGTGCCACCAGCAGAGAAACCACTGAAGCTTTCTTT.

The chain employs TRBV4-3 and TRBJ2-3; D gene unclear. The CDR3 has 14 residues. Per the germline V gene, CDR1 is LGHNA and CDR2 is YSLEER. The ends were cut back, 1 base at V and 6 bases at J, with 11 bases in the middle. CDR3 nucleotide sequence: TGCGCCAGCAGCCAAGGGCAGGTAACCGATACGCAGTATTTT. It specifies CASSQGQVTDTQYF.

The chain carries TRBV2 and TRBJ2-2; possible D gene TRBD2, 6 bases. V gave up 4 bases and J gave up 3 bases, with 9 bases separating them. Germline V gives CDR1 SNHLY, CDR2 FYNNEI. CDR3 length: 14 amino acids. The CDR3 loop is CASSVRDYTGELFF. For the CDR3, the DNA is TGTGCCAGCAGTGTACGGGACTACACCGGGGAGCTGTTTTTT. Supplemented by reference TRBV2 and TRBJ2-2, the full variable domain reads EPEVTQTPSHQVTQMGQEVILRCVPISNHLYFYWYRQILGQKVEFLVSFYNNEISEKSEIFDDQFSVERPDGSNFTLKIRSTKLEDSAMYFCASSVRDYTGELFFGEGSRLTVL.

This clone was detected only a few times. The J gene is TRBJ2-7, the V gene TRBV5-4; 7 positions agree with TRBD2. The CDR3 consists of 15 residues. With 1 base clipped from V and 1 base from J, the junction kept 5 bases outside the gene matches. CDR1 is SGHNT, CDR2 YYREEE, per germline (reference sequence). The CDR3 DNA is TGTGCCAGCAGCTTGTTGGGGACTACGTCCTACGAGCAGTACTTC. Protein: CASSLLGTTSYEQYF.

V is TRBV7-7 and J is TRBJ2-5; D remains unclear. Germline CDR1 reads SSHAT; CDR2 reads FNYEAQ (reference sequence). The CDR3 sequence is 13 residues long. Trimming pared 6 bases from V and 5 bases from J, leaving 13 bases between. The DNA for the CDR3 is TGTGCCAGCAGTGAAGGGCCTCGGGAGACCCAGTACTTC. This encodes CASSEGPRETQYF.

The genes are TRBV5-1 and TRBJ2-1; TRBD2 might be the D (5 bases). V was shortened by 6 bases and J by 4 bases, with 26 bases between the two germline ends. CDR1 and CDR2 (germline): SGHRS, YFSETQ. The CDR3 has 18 residues. Here the CDR3 DNA reads TGCGCCAGCAATCTAATTGGGAGTCCGGCATATTTTTACAATGAGCAGTTCTTC. It translates to CASNLIGSPAYFYNEQFF.

This clone was seen more than once but under ten times. The chain employs TRBV2 and TRBJ1-5, with unresolved D. Per the germline V gene, CDR1 is SNHLY and CDR2 is FYNNEI. Trimming removed 5 bases at V and 7 bases at J, with 12 bases between. The CDR3 is 13 amino acids. CDR3 in amino acids: CASSNHYQQPQHF. Here the CDR3 DNA reads TGTGCCAGCAGTAACCACTACCAGCAGCCCCAGCATTTT.

Remarks on this clone: This may arise from a read error, as a much more abundant clone is one base away. This sample also contains other DNA sequences that code for the same CDR3. This chain connects TRBV9 to TRBJ2-5; D remains ambiguous. The CDR3 covers 12 residues. V was shortened by 0 bases and J by 3 bases, with 3 bases between the two germline ends. Germline V gives CDR1 SGDLS, CDR2 YYNGEE. DNA of the CDR3: TGTGCCAGCAGCGTAGGGGAAGAGACCCAGTACTTC. Amino acids: CASSVGEETQYF. The whole variable domain, remainder taken from reference TRBV9 and TRBJ2-5, is DSGVTQTPKHLITATGQRVTLRCSPRSGDLSVYWYQQSLDQGLQFLIQYYNGEERAKGNILERFSAQQFPDLHSELNLSSLELGDSALYFCASSVGEETQYFGPGTRLLVL.

This clone has just a few counts. The chain couples TRBV7-7 to TRBJ1-2; 7 bases are shared with TRBD1. Germline assignment: CDR1 SSHAT and CDR2 FNYEAQ (reference sequence). This CDR3 is 13 amino acids long. Trimming cost V 5 bases and J 7 bases; bases outside gene matches: 7. The CDR3 sequence: CASSQSTGTGYTF. CDR3 sequence (DNA): TGTGCCAGCAGCCAATCGACAGGGACTGGCTACACCTTC.

This chain joins TRBV7-2 and TRBJ1-2; perhaps TRBD1 as D (6 bases). This CDR3 spans 14 amino acids. Germline lookup yields CDR1 SGHTA and CDR2 FQGNSA. Trimming pared 5 bases from V and 3 bases from J, leaving 13 bases between. This chain's CDR3 is CASSRDTSYYGYTF. In nucleotides, the CDR3 is TGTGCCAGCAGCCGGGACACCTCTTACTATGGCTACACCTTC.

The chain links TRBV19 to TRBJ1-5, with D perhaps matching TRBD1 (5 bases). The V gene lost 5 bases and the J gene lost 5 bases, with 16 bases spanning the gap. The V gene's germline CDR1 is LNHDA and CDR2 SQIVND (reference sequence). The CDR3 sequence is 15 residues long. The CDR3 spells CASSLNTGTHQPQHF. Here the CDR3 DNA reads TGTGCCAGTAGTTTAAACACCGGGACCCATCAGCCCCAGCATTTT.

The chain carries TRBV7-8 and TRBJ2-7; 9 nucleotides agree with TRBD2. Germline assignment: CDR1 SGHVS and CDR2 FQNEAQ. CDR3 length: 13 amino acids. The CDR3 here is CASSLAGNYEQYV. The CDR3 DNA reads as TGTGCCAGCAGCCTAGCGGGAAACTACGAGCAGTACGTC.